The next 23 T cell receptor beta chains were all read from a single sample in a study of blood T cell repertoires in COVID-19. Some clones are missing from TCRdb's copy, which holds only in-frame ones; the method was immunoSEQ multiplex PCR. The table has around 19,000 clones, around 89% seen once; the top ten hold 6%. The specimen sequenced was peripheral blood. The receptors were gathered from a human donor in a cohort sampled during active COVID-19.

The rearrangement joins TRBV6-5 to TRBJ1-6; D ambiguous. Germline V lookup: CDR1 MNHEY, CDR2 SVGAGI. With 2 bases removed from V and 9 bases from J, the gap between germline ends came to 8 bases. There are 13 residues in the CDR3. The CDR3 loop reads CASSYRDSSPLHF. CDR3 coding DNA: TGTGCCAGCAGTTACCGTGATAGTTCACCCCTCCACTTT.

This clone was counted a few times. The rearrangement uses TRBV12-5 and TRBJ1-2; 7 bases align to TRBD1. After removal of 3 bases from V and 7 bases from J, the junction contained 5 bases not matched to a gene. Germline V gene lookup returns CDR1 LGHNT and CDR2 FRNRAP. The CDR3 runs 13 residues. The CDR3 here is CASGFGQGGGYTF. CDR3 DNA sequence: TGTGCTAGTGGTTTTGGGCAGGGGGGTGGCTACACCTTC.

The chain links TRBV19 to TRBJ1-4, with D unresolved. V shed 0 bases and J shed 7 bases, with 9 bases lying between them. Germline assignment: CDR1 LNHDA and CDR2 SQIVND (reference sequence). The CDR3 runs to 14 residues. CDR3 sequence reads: CASSIDPGTEKLFF. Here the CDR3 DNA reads TGTGCCAGTAGTATAGATCCGGGAACTGAAAAACTGTTTTTT.

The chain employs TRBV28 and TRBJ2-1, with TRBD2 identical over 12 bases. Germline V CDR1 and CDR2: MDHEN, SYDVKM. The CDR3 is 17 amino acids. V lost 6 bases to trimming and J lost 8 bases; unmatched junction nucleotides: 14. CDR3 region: CASSSRTSGIQGHEQFF. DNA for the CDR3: TGTGCCAGCAGCTCCCGGACTAGCGGGATCCAAGGCCATGAGCAGTTCTTC.

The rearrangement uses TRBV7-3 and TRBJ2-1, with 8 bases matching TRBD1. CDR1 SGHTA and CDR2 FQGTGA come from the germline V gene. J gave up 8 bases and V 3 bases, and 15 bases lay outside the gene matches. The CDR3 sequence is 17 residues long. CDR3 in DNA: TGTGCCAGCAGCTTTTCCCTGGACAGGGCTAAGAGGGATGAGCAGTTCTTC. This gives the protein CASSFSLDRAKRDEQFF.

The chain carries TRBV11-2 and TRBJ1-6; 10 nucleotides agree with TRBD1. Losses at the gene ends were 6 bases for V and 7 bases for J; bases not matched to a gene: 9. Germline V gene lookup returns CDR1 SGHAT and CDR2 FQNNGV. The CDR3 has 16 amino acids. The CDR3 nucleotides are TGTGCCAGCAGAGTTGAACCGGGACAGGGGAATTCACCCCTCCACTTT. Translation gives CASRVEPGQGNSPLHF.

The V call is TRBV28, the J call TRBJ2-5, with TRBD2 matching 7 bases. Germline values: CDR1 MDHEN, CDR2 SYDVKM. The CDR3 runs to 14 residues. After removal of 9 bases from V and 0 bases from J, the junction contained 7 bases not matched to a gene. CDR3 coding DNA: TGTGCCAGTTCAGAGGGAGGGTACCAAGAGACCCAGTACTTC. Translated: CASSEGGYQETQYF. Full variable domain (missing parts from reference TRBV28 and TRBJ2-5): DVKVTQSSRYLVKRTGEKVFLECVQDMDHENMFWYRQDPGLGLRLIYFSYDVKMKEKGDIPEGYSVSREKKERFSLILESASTNQTSMYLCASSEGGYQETQYFGPGTRLLVL.

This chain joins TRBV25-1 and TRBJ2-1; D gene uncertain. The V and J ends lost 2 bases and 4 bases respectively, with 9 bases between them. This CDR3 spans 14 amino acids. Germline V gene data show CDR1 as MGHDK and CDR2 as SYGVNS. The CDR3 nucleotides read TGTGCCAGCAGTGAACACGCAGATTACAATGAGCAGTTCTTC. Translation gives CASSEHADYNEQFF.

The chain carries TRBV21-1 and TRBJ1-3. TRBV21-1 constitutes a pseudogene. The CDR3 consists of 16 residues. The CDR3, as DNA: TGTGCCAGCAGCAAAAAAAGGAGTAGCTCTGGAAACACCATATATTTT. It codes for CASSKKRSSSGNTIYF.

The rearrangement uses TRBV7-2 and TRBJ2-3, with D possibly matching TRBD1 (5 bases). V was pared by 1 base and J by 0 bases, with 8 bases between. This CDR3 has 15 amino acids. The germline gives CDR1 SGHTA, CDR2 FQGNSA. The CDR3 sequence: CASSLEGISTDTQYF. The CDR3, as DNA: TGTGCCAGCAGCTTAGAGGGGATTAGCACAGATACGCAGTATTTT.

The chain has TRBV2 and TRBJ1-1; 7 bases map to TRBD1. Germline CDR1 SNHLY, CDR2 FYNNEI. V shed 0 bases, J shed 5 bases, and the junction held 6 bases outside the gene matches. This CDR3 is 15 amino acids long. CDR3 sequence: CASSEAGAGGTEAFF. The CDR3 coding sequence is TGTGCCAGCAGTGAAGCGGGGGCAGGGGGAACTGAAGCTTTCTTT.

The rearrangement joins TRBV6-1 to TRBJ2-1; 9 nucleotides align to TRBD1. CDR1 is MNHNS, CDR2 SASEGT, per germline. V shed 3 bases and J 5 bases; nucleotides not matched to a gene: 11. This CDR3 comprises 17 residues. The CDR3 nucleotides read TGTGCCAGCAGTGAGGGGATACAGGGGGCGCCTAACAATGAGCAGTTCTTC. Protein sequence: CASSEGIQGAPNNEQFF.

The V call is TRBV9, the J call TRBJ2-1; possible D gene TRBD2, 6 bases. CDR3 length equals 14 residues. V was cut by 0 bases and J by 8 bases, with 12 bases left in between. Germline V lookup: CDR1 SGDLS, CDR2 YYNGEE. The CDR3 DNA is TGTGCCAGCAGCGTAGTCGGCGGGACCGATGAGCAGTTCTTC. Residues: CASSVVGGTDEQFF.

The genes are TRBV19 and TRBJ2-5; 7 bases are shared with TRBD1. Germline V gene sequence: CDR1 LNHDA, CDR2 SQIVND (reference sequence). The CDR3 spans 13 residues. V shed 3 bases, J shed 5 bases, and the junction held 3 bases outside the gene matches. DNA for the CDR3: TGTGCCAGTAGTATGGTCAGGGGGGAGACCCAGTACTTC. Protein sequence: CASSMVRGETQYF. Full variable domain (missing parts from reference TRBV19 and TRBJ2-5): DGGITQSPKYLFRKEGQNVTLSCEQNLNHDAMYWYRQDPGQGLRLIYYSQIVNDFQKGDIAEGYSVSREKKESFPLTVTSAQKNPTAFYLCASSMVRGETQYFGPGTRLLVL.

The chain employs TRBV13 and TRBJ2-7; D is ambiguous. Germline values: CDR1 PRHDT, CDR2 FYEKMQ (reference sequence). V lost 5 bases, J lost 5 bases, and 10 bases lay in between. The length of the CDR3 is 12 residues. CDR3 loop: CASSPYPDEQYF. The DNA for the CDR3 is TGTGCCAGCAGCCCATATCCGGACGAGCAGTACTTC.

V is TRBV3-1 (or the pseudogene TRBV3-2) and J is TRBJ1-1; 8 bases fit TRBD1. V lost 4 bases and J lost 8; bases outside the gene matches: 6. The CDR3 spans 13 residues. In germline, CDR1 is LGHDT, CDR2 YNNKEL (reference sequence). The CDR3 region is CASSLTDRGEAFF. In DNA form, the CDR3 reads TGTGCCAGCAGCCTAACCGACAGGGGAGAAGCTTTCTTT.

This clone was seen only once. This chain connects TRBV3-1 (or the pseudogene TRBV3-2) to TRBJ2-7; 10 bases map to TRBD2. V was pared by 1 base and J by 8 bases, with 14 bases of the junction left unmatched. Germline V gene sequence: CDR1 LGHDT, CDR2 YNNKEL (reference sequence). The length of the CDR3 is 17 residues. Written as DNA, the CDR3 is TGTGCCAGCAGCCAAGGGGTAGCGGGAGGTGGCCATGGTAAGCAGTACTTC. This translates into CASSQGVAGGGHGKQYF.

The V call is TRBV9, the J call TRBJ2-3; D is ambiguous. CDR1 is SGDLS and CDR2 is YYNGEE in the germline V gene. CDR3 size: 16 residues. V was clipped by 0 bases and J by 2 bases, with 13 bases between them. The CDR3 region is CASSVVGSLTTDTQYF. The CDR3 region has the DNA TGTGCCAGCAGCGTAGTGGGCAGCCTAACCACAGATACGCAGTATTTT.

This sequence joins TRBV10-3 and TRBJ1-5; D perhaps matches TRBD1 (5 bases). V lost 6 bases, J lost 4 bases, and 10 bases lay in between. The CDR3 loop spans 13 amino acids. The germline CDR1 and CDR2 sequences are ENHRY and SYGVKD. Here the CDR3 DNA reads TGTGCCATCAGGTTGACAGAAAATCAGCCCCAGCATTTT. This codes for CAIRLTENQPQHF.

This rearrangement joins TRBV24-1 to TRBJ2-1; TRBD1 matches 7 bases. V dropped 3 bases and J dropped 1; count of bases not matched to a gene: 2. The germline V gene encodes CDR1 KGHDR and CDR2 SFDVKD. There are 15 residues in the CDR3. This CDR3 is CATSDVTGSYNEQFF. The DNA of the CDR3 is TGTGCCACCAGTGATGTGACAGGGTCCTACAATGAGCAGTTCTTC.

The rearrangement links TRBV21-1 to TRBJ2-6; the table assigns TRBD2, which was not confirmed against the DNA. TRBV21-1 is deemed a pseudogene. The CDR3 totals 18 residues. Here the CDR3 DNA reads TGTGCCAGCAGTCCTGGTAGAGGGAGCCACTCTGGGGCCAACGTCCTGACTTTC. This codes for CASSPGRGSHSGANVLTF.

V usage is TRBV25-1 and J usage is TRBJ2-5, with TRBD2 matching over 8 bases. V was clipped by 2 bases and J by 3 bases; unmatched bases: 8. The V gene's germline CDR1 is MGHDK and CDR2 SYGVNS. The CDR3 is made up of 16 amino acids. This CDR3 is CASSEGSGRSKETQYF. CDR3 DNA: TGTGCCAGCAGTGAAGGGAGCGGGAGAAGTAAAGAGACCCAGTACTTC.

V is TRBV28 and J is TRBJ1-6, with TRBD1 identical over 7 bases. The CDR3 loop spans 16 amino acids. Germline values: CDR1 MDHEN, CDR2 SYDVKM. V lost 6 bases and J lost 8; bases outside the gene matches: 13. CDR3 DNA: TGTGCCAGCAGCAGATTAGGACAGGCCCGGGATTCACCCCTCCACTTT. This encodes CASSRLGQARDSPLHF.